This passage covers 6 T cell receptor beta chains from one sample sequenced in a study of blood T cell repertoires in COVID-19. Assay used: immunoSEQ multiplex PCR; TCRdb lists only in-frame clones, some missing. The data hold over 35,000 clones, with about nine tenths observed a single time. Sequenced sample: peripheral blood. The source of these receptors is a man aged 65 to 85 with active COVID-19.

V gene TRBV18 combines with J gene TRBJ1-2; 9 bases map to TRBD1. This CDR3 spans 14 amino acids. CDR1 and CDR2 (germline): KGHSH, LQKENI. With 4 bases clipped from V and 6 bases from J, the junction kept 6 bases outside the gene matches. CDR3 sequence (DNA): TGTGCCAGCTCACAGGACAGGGGATTTAATGGCTACACCTTC. This sequence encodes CASSQDRGFNGYTF.

This chain links TRBV5-4 with TRBJ2-1; 8 bases fit TRBD2. The CDR3 totals 14 residues. Germline-derived CDR1 and CDR2 are SGHNT and YYREEE (reference sequence). The J segment lost 5 bases and the V segment lost 3 bases, leaving 4 bases of the junction unmatched. CDR3: CASSSTGGDNEQFF. In DNA form, the CDR3 reads TGTGCCAGCAGCTCGACGGGGGGGGACAATGAGCAGTTCTTC.

This sequence joins TRBV10-1 and TRBJ2-1; D may be TRBD2 (7 bases). CDR3 length: 17 amino acids. Between the trimmed V and J ends, which lost 11 bases and 6 bases, there was a span of 29 bases. Germline CDR1 WNHNN, CDR2 SYGVQD (reference sequence). CDR3 nucleotides: TGCGCCGGAACGAGGGGGGGGTGGAAGGGACACGGCAATGAGCAGTTCTTC. This gives the protein CAGTRGGWKGHGNEQFF.

The rearrangement uses TRBV7-3 and TRBJ2-1; TRBD2 matches 8 bases. This CDR3 region has 15 residues. Germline V lookup: CDR1 SGHTA, CDR2 FQGTGA. The V gene end was trimmed by 3 bases and the J gene end by 6 bases; junction bases not matched to a gene: 7. The CDR3 DNA follows: TGTGCCAGCAGCTTTGAGCGGGGGTTCGGCAATGAGCAGTTCTTC. It yields the protein CASSFERGFGNEQFF.

V usage is TRBV24-1 and J usage is TRBJ2-1; TRBD2 matches 9 bases. CDR3 length: 17 residues. V trimming: 1 base; J trimming: 5 bases; junction bases outside the gene matches: 8. CDR1 is KGHDR, CDR2 SFDVKD, per germline. The CDR3 loop reads CATSDFRGSGSNNEQFF. CDR3 coding DNA: TGTGCCACCAGTGATTTCCGGGGTAGCGGGAGCAACAATGAGCAGTTCTTC.

This chain connects TRBV6-6 to TRBJ2-5, with unresolved D. The germline CDR1 and CDR2 sequences are MNHNY and SVGAGI (reference sequence). Trimming stripped 6 bases from V and 0 bases from J, with 5 bases between. CDR3 length equals 12 residues. CDR3 DNA sequence: TGTGCCAGCAGCTTAGACCAAGAGACCCAGTACTTC. Residues: CASSLDQETQYF.